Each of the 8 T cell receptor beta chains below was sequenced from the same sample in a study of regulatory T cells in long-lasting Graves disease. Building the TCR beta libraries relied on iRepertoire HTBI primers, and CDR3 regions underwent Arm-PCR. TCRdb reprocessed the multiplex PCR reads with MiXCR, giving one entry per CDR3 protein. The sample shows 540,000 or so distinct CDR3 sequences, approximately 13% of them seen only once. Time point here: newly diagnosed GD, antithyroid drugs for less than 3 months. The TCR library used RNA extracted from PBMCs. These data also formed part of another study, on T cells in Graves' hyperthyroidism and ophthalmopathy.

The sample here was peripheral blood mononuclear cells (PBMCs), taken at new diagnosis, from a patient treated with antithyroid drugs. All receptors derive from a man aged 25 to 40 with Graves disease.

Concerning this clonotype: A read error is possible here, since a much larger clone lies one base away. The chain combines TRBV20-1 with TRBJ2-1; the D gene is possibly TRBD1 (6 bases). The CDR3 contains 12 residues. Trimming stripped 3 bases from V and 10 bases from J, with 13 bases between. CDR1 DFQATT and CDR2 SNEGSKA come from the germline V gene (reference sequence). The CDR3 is CSARARGYEQFF. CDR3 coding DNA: TGCAGTGCTAGGGCCAGGGGCTACGAGCAGTTCTTC.

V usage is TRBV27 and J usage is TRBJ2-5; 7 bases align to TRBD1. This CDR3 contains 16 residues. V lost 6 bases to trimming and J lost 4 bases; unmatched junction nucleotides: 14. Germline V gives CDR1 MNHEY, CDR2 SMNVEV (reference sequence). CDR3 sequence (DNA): TGTGCCAGCAGCCTCCGACAGGGAAACCCCCGAGAGACCCAGTACTTC. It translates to CASSLRQGNPRETQYF.

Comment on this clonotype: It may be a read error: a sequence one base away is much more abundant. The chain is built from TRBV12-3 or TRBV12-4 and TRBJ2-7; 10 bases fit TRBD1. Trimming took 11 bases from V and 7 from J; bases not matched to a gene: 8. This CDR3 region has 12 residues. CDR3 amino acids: CAGRDRGFEQYF. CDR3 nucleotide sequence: TGTGCCGGCCGGGACAGGGGTTTTGAGCAGTACTTC.

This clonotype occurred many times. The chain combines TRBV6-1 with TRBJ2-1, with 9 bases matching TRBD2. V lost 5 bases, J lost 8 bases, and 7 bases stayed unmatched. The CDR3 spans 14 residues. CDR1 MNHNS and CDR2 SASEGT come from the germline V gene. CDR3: CASSRLAALHEQFF. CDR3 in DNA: TGTGCCAGCAGTCGACTAGCGGCATTGCATGAGCAGTTCTTC.

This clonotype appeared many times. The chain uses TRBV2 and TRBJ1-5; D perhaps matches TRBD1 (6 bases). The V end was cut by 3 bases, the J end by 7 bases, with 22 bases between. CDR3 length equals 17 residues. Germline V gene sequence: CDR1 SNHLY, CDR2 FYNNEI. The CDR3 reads CASSDEGVMILKQPQHF. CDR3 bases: TGTGCCAGCAGTGACGAGGGGGTGATGATCCTTAAGCAGCCCCAGCATTTT.

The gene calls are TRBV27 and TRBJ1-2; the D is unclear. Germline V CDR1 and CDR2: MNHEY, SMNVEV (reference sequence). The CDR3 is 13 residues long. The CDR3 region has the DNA TGTGCTCACCCCCCCCCCGCGAACTATGGCTACACCTTC. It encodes CAHPPPANYGYTF.

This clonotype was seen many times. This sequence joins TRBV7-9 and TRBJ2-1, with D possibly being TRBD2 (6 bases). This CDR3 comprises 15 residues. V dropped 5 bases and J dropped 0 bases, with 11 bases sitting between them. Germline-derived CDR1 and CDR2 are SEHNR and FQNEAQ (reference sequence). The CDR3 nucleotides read TGTGCCAGCAGCCGCGGGACCAACTCCTACAATGAGCAGTTCTTC. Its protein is CASSRGTNSYNEQFF.

The CDR3 region is CASSQDRTGTEQYF. In DNA, the CDR3 is TGCGCCAGCAGCCAAGACAGGACAGGGACCGAGCAGTACTTC. The chain recombines TRBV4-1 with TRBJ2-7, with TRBD1 matching over 8 bases. The ends lost 0 bases at V and 6 bases at J; junction bases unmatched: 4. Germline values: CDR1 MGHRA, CDR2 YSYEKL. The CDR3 is 14 amino acids.